The entry below describes one T cell receptor (beta chain). This same CDR3 is encoded by further DNA sequences in the sample. The data originate from a study of blood T cell repertoires in COVID-19. The CDR3 totals 13 residues. V was shortened by 4 bases and J by 1 base, with 8 bases between the two germline ends. In germline, CDR1 is SGHRS, CDR2 YFSETQ. Assay: immunoSEQ multiplex PCR; the TCRdb copy retains only in-frame clones and omits some. Here the sample spans about 30,000 clones, 89% being singletons. This chain uses TRBV5-1 with TRBJ1-1; the D gene is possibly TRBD1 (6 bases). Sequences were obtained from peripheral blood. This clonotype was sampled from a man older than 75 with acute or convalescent COVID-19. Written as DNA, the CDR3 is TGCGCCAGCAGCCCGACAGGGAACACTGAAGCTTTCTTT. Protein: CASSPTGNTEAFF.